This record looks at one T cell receptor beta chain sequence and its context. The record originates from a study of PD-L1 blockade in urothelial cancer. Study summary: Treatment start was followed by blood analysis at 3 weeks (second dose) and again at 6 weeks.

Sample time point: pretreatment peripheral blood. Each individual provided 1 to 8 samples (taken pretreatment and on-treatment). Each PCR contained spiked-in synthetic TCR analog templates. Sequencing used immunoSEQ multiplex PCR; TCRdb keeps in-frame clones, though not all of them. This sample has some 100,000 clones, with approximately 88% found just once. The V gene end was trimmed by 7 bases and the J gene end by 1 base; junction bases not matched to a gene: 3. CDR3 size: 13 residues. Looked up from germline, CDR1 is MNHNS and CDR2 is SASEGT. The source is an elderly woman with urothelial cancer. The rearrangement uses TRBV6-1 and TRBJ1-2; 7 nucleotides align to TRBD1. Sequenced material: PBMCs, taken around atezolizumab (anti-PD-L1) treatment. This CDR3 reads CASNQGDNYGYTF. The DNA for the CDR3 is TGTGCCAGCAACCAGGGGGATAACTATGGCTACACCTTC.